This TCR beta chain was observed in a study of blood T cell repertoires in COVID-19. Study-level information: There were acute and convalescent COVID-19 samples, and they came from the United States, Italy and Spain. Sample material is recorded as cDNA or gDNA derived from T cells, B-cell-depleted T cells, or PBMCs.

Trimming removed 2 bases at V and 0 bases at J, with 14 bases between. Germline-derived CDR1 and CDR2 are MDHEN and SYDVKM. The CDR3 totals 17 residues. A Seattle source enrolled patients during active infection and followed them longitudinally. Produced via immunoSEQ multiplex PCR; TCRdb's table is partial and in-frame only. The repertoire holds 200,000 to 250,000 clones, with 75% to 85% as singletons. Material for sequencing was peripheral blood. The clonotype originates from a woman in her 30s with COVID-19, enrolled during active disease. The chain employs TRBV28 and TRBJ1-3; D might be TRBD1 (5 bases). CDR3: CASSLVEGKGSGNTIYF. The CDR3 DNA reads TGTGCCAGCAGTTTAGTGGAGGGGAAAGGCTCTGGAAACACCATATATTTT.